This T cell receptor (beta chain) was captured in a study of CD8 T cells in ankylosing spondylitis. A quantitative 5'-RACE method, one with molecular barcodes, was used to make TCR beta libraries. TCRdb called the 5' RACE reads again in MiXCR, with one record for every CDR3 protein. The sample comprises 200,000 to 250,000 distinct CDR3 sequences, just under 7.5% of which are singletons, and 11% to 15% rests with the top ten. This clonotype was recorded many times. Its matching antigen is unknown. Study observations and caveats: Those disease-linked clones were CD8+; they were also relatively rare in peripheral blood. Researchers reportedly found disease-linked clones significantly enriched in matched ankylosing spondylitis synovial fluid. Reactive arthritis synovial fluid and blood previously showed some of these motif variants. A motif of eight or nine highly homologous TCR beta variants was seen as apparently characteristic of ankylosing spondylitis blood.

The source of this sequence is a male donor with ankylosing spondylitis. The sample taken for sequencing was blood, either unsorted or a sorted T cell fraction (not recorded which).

CDR3 sequence reads: CSVRPNTEAFF. The CDR3 DNA sequence: TGCAGCGTTAGACCGAACACTGAAGCTTTCTTT. This chain uses TRBV29-1 with TRBJ1-1; D call uncertain. Germline assignment: CDR1 SQVTM and CDR2 ANQGSEA. The CDR3 contains 11 residues. Between the trimmed V and J ends, which lost 5 bases and 1 base, there was a span of 5 bases.